This entry features one T cell receptor (beta chain) sequence. The antigen remains undetermined. Its ends do not fully match the called genes, so a read error is possible. Exclusion criteria comprised uncontrolled infection, other autoimmune disease, pregnancy or lactation. Diagnostic decisions used clinical symptoms, serum thyroxine and TRAb, thyroid ultrasound and orbital computed tomography. The sample comes from a study of T cells in Graves' hyperthyroidism and ophthalmopathy. Study-wide results and caveats: Peripheral blood also featured most of the thyroid clonotypes expanded above 0.001. Model-based prediction identified ophthalmopathy a median around seven months prior to its onset.

RNA transcripts provided the source from which TCR beta CDR3 regions were amplified. First-round RT-PCR with HTBI primers amplified the TCR CDR3 region. One entry per CDR3 protein, called by TCRdb with MiXCR from the multiplex PCR reads. The sample has roughly 420,000 distinct CDR3 sequences, 15% to 18% seen once. The CDR3 covers 12 residues. In germline, CDR1 is KGHSH, CDR2 LQKENI. This chain joins TRBV18 and TRBJ2-5; no definite D call. The sample was blood. The origin of this receptor is a woman aged 18-30 years with Graves' hyperthyroidism. The DNA of the CDR3 is TGTGCCAGCTCAGACTTCCAAGGGACCCAGTACTTC. Protein sequence: CASSDFQGTQYF.